This TCR beta chain was identified during a study of T cell responses to AZD1222 COVID-19 vaccine. Whole-study results and caveats: It was only after the peak T cell response that any repertoires were sampled. Baseline serology detected seropositivity in only six AZD1222 recipients. With dominance at 160-218 and 743-854, vaccine-associated CD4 TCRs spanned spike.

Method: immunoSEQ multiplex PCR; TCRdb's copy keeps in-frame clones and lacks some. The sample carries fewer than 150,000 clones, about 90% recorded once. In this sample, this clone turned up once. Its antigen is unidentified. This CDR3 spans 13 amino acids. V was cut by 7 bases and J by 0 bases, with 10 bases left in between. The TCR comes from an adult in good health. The V and J genes are TRBV12-3 or TRBV12-4 and TRBJ2-7; D possibly corresponds to TRBD2 (5 bases). The specimen comprised peripheral blood, sampled on day 0 of AZD1222 vaccination. The CDR3, as DNA: TGTGCCAGCAAAAGGGAGAGCTCCTACGAGCAGTACTTC. This encodes CASKRESSYEQYF.